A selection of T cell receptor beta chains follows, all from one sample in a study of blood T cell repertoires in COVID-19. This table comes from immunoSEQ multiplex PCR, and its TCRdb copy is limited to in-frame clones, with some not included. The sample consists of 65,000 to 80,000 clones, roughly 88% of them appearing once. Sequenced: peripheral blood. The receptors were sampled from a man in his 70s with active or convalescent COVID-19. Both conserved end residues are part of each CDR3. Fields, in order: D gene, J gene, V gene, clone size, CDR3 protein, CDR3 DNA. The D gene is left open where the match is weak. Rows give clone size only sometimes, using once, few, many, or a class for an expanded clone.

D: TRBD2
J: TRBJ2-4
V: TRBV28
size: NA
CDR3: CASSSQTSYGNIQYF
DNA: TGTGCCAGCAGTTCCCAGACTAGCTACGGAAACATTCAGTACTTC

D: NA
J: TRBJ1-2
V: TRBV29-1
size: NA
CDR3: CSVRLDFREIDYGYTF
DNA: TGCAGCGTCCGATTGGACTTCCGGGAAATTGACTATGGCTACACCTTC

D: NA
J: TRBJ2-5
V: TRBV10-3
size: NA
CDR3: CAISGRVGRDQETQYF
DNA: TGTGCCATCAGTGGTCGTGTCGGGAGAGACCAAGAGACCCAGTACTTC

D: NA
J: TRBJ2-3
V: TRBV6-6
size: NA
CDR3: CASRNLSDTQYF
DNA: TGTGCCAGCAGAAACCTATCGGATACGCAGTATTTT

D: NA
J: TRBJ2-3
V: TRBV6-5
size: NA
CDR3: CASSSGSTDTQYF
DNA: TGTGCCAGCAGTAGCGGGAGCACAGATACGCAGTATTTT

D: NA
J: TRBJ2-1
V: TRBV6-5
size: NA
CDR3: CATLPRGFDEQFF
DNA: TGTGCCACTCTACCGCGGGGTTTCGATGAGCAGTTCTTC

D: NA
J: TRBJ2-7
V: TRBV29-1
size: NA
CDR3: CSVEDRVTYEQYF
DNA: TGCAGCGTTGAAGATCGAGTAACCTACGAGCAGTACTTC

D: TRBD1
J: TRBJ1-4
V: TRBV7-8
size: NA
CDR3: CASSLTLPGGEKLFF
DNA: TGTGCCAGCAGCCTGACCCTCCCAGGGGGTGAAAAACTGTTTTTT

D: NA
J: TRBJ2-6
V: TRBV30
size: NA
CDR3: CAWSKQTGANVLTF
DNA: TGTGCCTGGAGTAAACAAACTGGGGCCAACGTCCTGACTTTC

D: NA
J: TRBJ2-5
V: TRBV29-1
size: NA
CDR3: CSVGAETQYF
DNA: TGCAGCGTTGGGGCGGAGACCCAGTACTTC

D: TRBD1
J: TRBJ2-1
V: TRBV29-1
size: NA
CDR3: CSGLRGNEQFF
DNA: TGCAGCGGCCTCAGGGGGAATGAGCAGTTCTTC

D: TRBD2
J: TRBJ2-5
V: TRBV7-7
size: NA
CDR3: CASSLLGGETQYF
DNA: TGTGCCAGCAGCTTACTCGGGGGGGAGACCCAGTACTTC

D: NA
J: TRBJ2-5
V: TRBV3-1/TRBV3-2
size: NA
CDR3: CASSLPLDDRKETQYF
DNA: TGTGCCAGCAGCCTTCCGCTCGATGACAGAAAAGAGACCCAGTACTTC

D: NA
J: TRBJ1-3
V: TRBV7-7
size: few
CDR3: CASSLGAPGSGNTIYF
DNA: TGTGCCAGCAGCTTAGGAGCACCGGGGTCTGGAAACACCATATATTTT

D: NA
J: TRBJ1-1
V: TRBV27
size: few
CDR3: CASSTGSWTEAFF
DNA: TGTGCCAGCAGTACAGGGTCATGGACTGAAGCTTTCTTT

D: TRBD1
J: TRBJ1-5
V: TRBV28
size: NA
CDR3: CASRPTGSGNQPQHF
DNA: TGTGCCAGCAGGCCGACAGGGTCGGGCAATCAGCCCCAGCATTTT

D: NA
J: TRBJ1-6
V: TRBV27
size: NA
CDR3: CASRVWGQGDSPLHF
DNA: TGTGCCAGCAGGGTGTGGGGTCAGGGCGATTCACCCCTCCACTTT

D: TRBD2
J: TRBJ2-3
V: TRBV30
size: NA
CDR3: CAWRGSGTDTQYF
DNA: TGTGCCTGGAGAGGTAGCGGGACAGATACGCAGTATTTT

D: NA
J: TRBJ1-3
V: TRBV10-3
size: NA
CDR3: CAISGTGSYSGNTIYF
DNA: TGTGCCATCAGTGGTACAGGTAGCTACTCTGGAAACACCATATATTTT

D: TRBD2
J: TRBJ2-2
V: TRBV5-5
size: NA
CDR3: CASSLTSGNTGELFF
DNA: TGTGCCAGCAGCTTAACTAGCGGGAATACCGGGGAGCTGTTTTTT

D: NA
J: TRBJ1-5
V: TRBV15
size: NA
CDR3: CATSRDPGPGQPQHF
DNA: TGTGCCACCAGCAGAGACCCCGGTCCTGGTCAGCCCCAGCATTTT

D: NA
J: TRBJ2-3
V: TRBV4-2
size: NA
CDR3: CASSQLDSDTQYF
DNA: TGTGCCAGCAGCCAGTTGGACAGTGATACGCAGTATTTT

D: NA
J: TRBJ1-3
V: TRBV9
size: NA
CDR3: CASSVEGSSSGNTIYF
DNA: TGTGCCAGCAGCGTAGAAGGGAGCTCTTCTGGAAACACCATATATTTT

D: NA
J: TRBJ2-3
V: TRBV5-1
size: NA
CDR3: CASSLTGGEGTDTQYF
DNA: TGCGCCAGCAGCCTGACCGGAGGGGAGGGCACAGATACGCAGTATTTT

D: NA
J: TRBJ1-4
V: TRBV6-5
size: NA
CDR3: CASSYLPTSRGEKLFF
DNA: TGTGCCAGCAGTTATTTGCCGACCTCGAGGGGGGAAAAACTGTTTTTT

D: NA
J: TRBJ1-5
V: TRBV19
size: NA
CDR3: CASSIQGGQPQHF
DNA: TGTGCCAGTAGTATACAGGGAGGACAGCCCCAGCATTTT

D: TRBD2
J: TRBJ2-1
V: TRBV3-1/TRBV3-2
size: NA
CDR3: CASSQGSGRYNEQFF
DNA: TGTGCCAGCAGCCAGGGAAGCGGGAGATACAATGAGCAGTTCTTC

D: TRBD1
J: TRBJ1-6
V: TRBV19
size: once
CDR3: CASTLRTGNNSPLHF
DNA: TGTGCCAGTACCCTACGGACAGGGAATAATTCACCCCTCCACTTT

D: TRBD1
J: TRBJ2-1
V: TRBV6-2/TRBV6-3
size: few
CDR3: CASSYLGQVIDEQFF
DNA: TGTGCCAGCAGTTACCTGGGACAGGTTATCGATGAGCAGTTCTTC

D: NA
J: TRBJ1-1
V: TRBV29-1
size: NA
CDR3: CSVGWSGAEAFF
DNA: TGCAGCGTTGGATGGTCCGGGGCTGAAGCTTTCTTT

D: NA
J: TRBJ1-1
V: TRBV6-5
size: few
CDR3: CASSYAQGHTEAFF
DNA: TGTGCCAGCAGTTACGCCCAGGGTCACACTGAAGCTTTCTTT

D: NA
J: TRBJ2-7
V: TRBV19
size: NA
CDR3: CASSRLVSYEQYF
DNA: TGTGCCAGTAGTAGGCTAGTCTCCTACGAGCAGTACTTC

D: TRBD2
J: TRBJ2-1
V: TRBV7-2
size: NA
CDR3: CASSLAPSGSFNEQFF
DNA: TGTGCCAGCAGCTTAGCGCCTAGCGGGAGTTTCAATGAGCAGTTCTTC

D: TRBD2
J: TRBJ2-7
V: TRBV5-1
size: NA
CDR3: CASSFGLAVTYEQYF
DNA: TGCGCCAGCAGCTTCGGACTAGCGGTCACCTACGAGCAGTACTTC

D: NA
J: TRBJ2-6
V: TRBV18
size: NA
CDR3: CASSPSLFGANVLTF
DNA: TGTGCCAGCTCCCCCTCCCTCTTCGGGGCCAACGTCCTGACTTTC

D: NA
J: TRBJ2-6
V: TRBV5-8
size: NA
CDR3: CASNVGGSGANVLTF
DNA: TGTGCCAGCAACGTAGGGGGCTCTGGGGCCAACGTCCTGACTTTC

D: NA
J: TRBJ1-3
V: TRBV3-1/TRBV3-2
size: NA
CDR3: CASSPVGRLVSGNTIYF
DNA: TGTGCCAGCAGCCCGGTCGGCAGACTAGTCTCTGGAAACACCATATATTTT

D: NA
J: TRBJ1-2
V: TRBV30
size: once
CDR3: CAWSAGEKYGYTF
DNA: TGTGCCTGGAGTGCGGGGGAGAAATATGGCTACACCTTC

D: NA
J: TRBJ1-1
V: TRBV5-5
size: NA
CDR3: CASSFSPAGMNTEAFF
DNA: TGTGCCAGCAGCTTCTCCCCGGCGGGGATGAACACTGAAGCTTTCTTT

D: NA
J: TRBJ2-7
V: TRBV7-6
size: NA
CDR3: CASSLAASYEQYF
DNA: TGTGCCAGCAGCTTAGCGGCCTCCTACGAGCAGTACTTC

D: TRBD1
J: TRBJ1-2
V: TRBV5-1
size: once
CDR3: CASSLHTGGGGYTF
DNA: TGCGCCAGCAGCTTGCATACAGGGGGTGGTGGCTACACCTTC

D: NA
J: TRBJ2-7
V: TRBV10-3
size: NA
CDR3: CAISELAEAYEQYF
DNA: TGTGCCATCAGTGAACTAGCAGAAGCCTACGAGCAGTACTTC

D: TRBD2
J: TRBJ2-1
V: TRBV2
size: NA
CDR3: CASSGTSVHNEQFF
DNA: TGTGCCAGCAGTGGGACTAGCGTCCACAATGAGCAGTTCTTC

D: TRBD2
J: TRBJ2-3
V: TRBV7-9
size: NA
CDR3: CASSPEWGKRGSTDTQYF
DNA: TGTGCCAGCAGCCCAGAGTGGGGGAAGCGGGGGAGCACAGATACGCAGTATTTT

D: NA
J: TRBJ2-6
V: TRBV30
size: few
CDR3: CAWSNPRAAGANVLTF
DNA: TGTGCCTGGAGTAACCCGCGGGCGGCTGGGGCCAACGTCCTGACTTTC

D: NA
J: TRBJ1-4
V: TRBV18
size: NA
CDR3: CASSQGANEKLFF
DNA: TGTGCCAGCTCACAGGGGGCTAATGAAAAACTGTTTTTT

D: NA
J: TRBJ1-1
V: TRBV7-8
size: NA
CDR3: CASSPRTANTEAFF
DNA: TGTGCCAGCAGCCCCAGGACTGCGAACACTGAAGCTTTCTTT

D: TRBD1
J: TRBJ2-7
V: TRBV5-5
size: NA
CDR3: CASSLAGTGLDEQYF
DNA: TGTGCCAGCAGCTTGGCTGGGACAGGCCTGGACGAGCAGTACTTC

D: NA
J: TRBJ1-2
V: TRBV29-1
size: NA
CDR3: CSVEVGPGSGEYGWYTF
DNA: TGCAGCGTTGAAGTCGGCCCCGGATCCGGGGAATATGGCTGGTACACCTTC

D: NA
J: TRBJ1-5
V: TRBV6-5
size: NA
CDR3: CASKQGINQPQHF
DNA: TGTGCCAGTAAACAGGGAATCAATCAGCCCCAGCATTTT

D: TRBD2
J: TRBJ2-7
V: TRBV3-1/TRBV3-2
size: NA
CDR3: CASSESGGAYEQYF
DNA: TGTGCCAGCAGCGAGAGCGGGGGGGCCTACGAGCAGTACTTC

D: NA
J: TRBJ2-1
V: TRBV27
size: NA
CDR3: CASSTLTGYYNEQFF
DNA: TGTGCCAGCAGTACCTTGACGGGATACTACAATGAGCAGTTCTTC